Each of the 26 T cell receptor beta chains below was sequenced from the same sample in a study of blood T cell repertoires in COVID-19. Repertoires were generated with immunoSEQ multiplex PCR, while TCRdb's copy carries only in-frame clones and drops some. The sample lists roughly 280,000 clones; 89% were seen once. Sequenced sample: peripheral blood. These receptors were obtained from a man in his fifties with acute or convalescent COVID-19.

This chain joins TRBV6-2 or TRBV6-3 and TRBJ1-1; 12 bases fit TRBD1. Germline CDR1 and CDR2: MNHEY and SVGEGT. The junction had 5 bases not matched to a gene; V was cut back by 2 bases and J by 13 bases. This CDR3 has 13 residues. As DNA, the CDR3 is TGTGCCAGCAGTTACGGGACAGGGGGCATTGGTTTCTTT. It yields the protein CASSYGTGGIGFF.

The chain carries TRBV5-8 and TRBJ1-4, with no clear D. The CDR3 totals 16 residues. V lost 4 bases, J lost 0 bases, and 13 bases lay in between. Germline CDR1 and CDR2: SGHTS and YDEGEE. The CDR3 protein is CASSKGVGATNEKLFF. CDR3 nucleotide sequence: TGTGCCAGCAGCAAGGGCGTGGGAGCAACTAATGAAAAACTGTTTTTT.

The chain's CDR3 is CASSFDSNSPLHF. The DNA for the CDR3 is TGCGCCAGCAGCTTTGACAGTAATTCACCCCTCCACTTT. The chain joins TRBV5-1 to TRBJ1-6; tentatively, D is TRBD1 (5 bases). Trimming removed 2 bases at V and 6 bases at J, with 6 bases between. The CDR3 is 13 residues long. Germline lookup yields CDR1 SGHRS and CDR2 YFSETQ. The variable domain in full, completed from reference TRBV5-1 and TRBJ1-6, reads KAGVTQTPRYLIKTRGQQVTLSCSPISGHRSVSWYQQTPGQGLQFLFEYFSETQRNKGNFPGRFSGRQFSNSRSEMNVSTLELGDSALYLCASSFDSNSPLHFGNGTRLTVT.

The chain has TRBV6-6 and TRBJ1-2; 7 nucleotides agree with TRBD1. The CDR3 sequence is 12 residues long. Germline CDR1 reads MNHNY; CDR2 reads SVGAGI (reference sequence). Trimming took 8 bases from V and 4 from J; bases not matched to a gene: 4. CDR3: CASRDSSYGYTF. The CDR3, as DNA: TGTGCCAGCCGGGACAGCTCCTATGGCTACACCTTC.

The rearrangement joins TRBV4-1 to TRBJ1-4, with D possibly matching TRBD1 (6 bases). CDR1 and CDR2 (germline): MGHRA, YSYEKL. The CDR3 is 15 residues long. The V end was cut by 4 bases, the J end by 7 bases, with 16 bases between. For the CDR3, the DNA is TGCGCCAGCAGCCCGCGGGAGAGGGGGGGTGAAAAACTGTTTTTT. Its protein product is CASSPRERGGEKLFF.

The chain carries TRBV7-2 and TRBJ2-3; D may be TRBD2 (5 bases). CDR3 length: 15 amino acids. V lost 3 bases and J 2 bases, leaving 12 bases between the germline ends. Germline-derived CDR1 and CDR2 are SGHTA and FQGNSA. The CDR3 DNA sequence: TGTGCCAGCAGCTTGGCGGGCCTGGTCACAGATACGCAGTATTTT. As protein: CASSLAGLVTDTQYF. The full variable domain, its missing parts supplied by reference TRBV7-2 and TRBJ2-3, is GAGVSQSPSNKVTEKGKDVELRCDPISGHTALYWYRQSLGQGLEFLIYFQGNSAPDKSGLPSDRFSAERTGGSVSTLTIQRTQQEDSAVYLCASSLAGLVTDTQYFGPGTRLTVL.

The chain carries TRBV7-3 and TRBJ2-3; 12 bases map to TRBD2. In germline, CDR1 is SGHTA, CDR2 FQGTGA. Unmatched junction bases numbered 9, after V lost 4 bases and J lost 7 bases. This CDR3 spans 16 amino acids. The CDR3 loop is CASSSKPSGGANTQYF. The CDR3 nucleotides are TGTGCCAGCAGCTCGAAGCCTAGCGGGGGGGCAAATACGCAGTATTTT.

The chain uses TRBV6-5 and TRBJ1-5, with TRBD1 matching 7 bases. The CDR3 is 16 amino acids. With 2 bases clipped from V and 5 bases from J, the junction kept 9 bases outside the gene matches. CDR1 MNHEY and CDR2 SVGAGI come from the germline V gene. In nucleotides, the CDR3 is TGTGCCAGCAGTTACCACCCGAGGGGGCCTGATCAGCCCCAGCATTTT. This encodes CASSYHPRGPDQPQHF.

The chain links TRBV15 to TRBJ2-5, with D perhaps TRBD2 (6 bases). The V end lost 4 bases, the J end lost 4 bases, and 10 bases lay between the germline ends. Looked up from germline, CDR1 is LNHNV and CDR2 is YYDKDF (reference sequence). This CDR3 region has 13 residues. CDR3 amino acids: CATSIGGVETQYF. The CDR3 coding sequence is TGTGCCACCAGCATTGGAGGGGTAGAGACCCAGTACTTC.

The rearrangement uses TRBV6-5 and TRBJ2-6; TRBD2 might be the D (5 bases). CDR1 is MNHEY and CDR2 is SVGAGI in the germline V gene. The germline V and J ends were trimmed by 8 bases and 4 bases, with 15 bases remaining between them. This CDR3 region has 15 residues. CDR3 region: CASRGPRTGANVLTF. CDR3 coding DNA: TGTGCCAGCCGAGGGCCGAGGACGGGGGCCAACGTCCTGACTTTC.

V usage is TRBV6-6 and J usage is TRBJ1-3; D not resolved. In germline, CDR1 is MNHNY, CDR2 SVGAGI (reference sequence). The CDR3 has 13 amino acids. V was cut by 5 bases and J by 1 base, with 6 bases left in between. The CDR3 DNA follows: TGTGCCAGCAGTCGAGAGTCTGGAAACACCATATATTTT. Its translation is CASSRESGNTIYF.

CDR3 protein: CASKGRGIGQFF. The CDR3 DNA is TGCGCCAGCAAAGGACGGGGAATAGGGCAGTTCTTC. V and J are TRBV4-1 and TRBJ2-1; tentatively, D is TRBD2 (5 bases). The CDR3 is 12 amino acids. CDR1 MGHRA and CDR2 YSYEKL come from the germline V gene. With 7 bases removed from V and 12 bases from J, the gap between germline ends came to 16 bases.

The rearrangement joins TRBV7-2 to TRBJ1-5; the D gene is possibly TRBD1 (6 bases). Germline CDR1 and CDR2: SGHTA and FQGNSA. CDR3 length equals 14 residues. Trimming took off 4 bases at V and 1 base at J, with 8 bases between the two ends. This CDR3 is CASSWGGSNQPQHF. The CDR3, as DNA: TGTGCCAGCAGCTGGGGGGGCAGCAATCAGCCCCAGCATTTT.

The rearrangement joins TRBV7-3 to TRBJ1-6; D unresolved. Trimming pared 5 bases from V and 7 bases from J, leaving 15 bases between. Germline CDR1 reads SGHTA; CDR2 reads FQGTGA. CDR3 length: 15 residues. CDR3 region: CASSLQPGGNSPLHF. Here the CDR3 DNA reads TGTGCCAGCAGCCTCCAGCCGGGTGGCAATTCACCCCTCCACTTT.

The rearrangement links TRBV28 to TRBJ1-5; D is unresolved. CDR1 is MDHEN and CDR2 is SYDVKM in the germline V gene. The V gene lost 2 bases and the J gene lost 5 bases, with 4 bases spanning the gap. This CDR3 contains 12 residues. For the CDR3, the DNA is TGTGCCAGCAGTTTACCCTATCAGCCCCAGCATTTT. Residues: CASSLPYQPQHF.

J is TRBJ2-5 and V is TRBV5-4, with D unresolved. The germline gives CDR1 SGHNT, CDR2 YYREEE (reference sequence). The CDR3 covers 15 residues. The V and J ends lost 0 bases and 4 bases respectively, with 13 bases between them. CDR3: CASSLGSLSRETQYF. CDR3 bases: TGTGCCAGCAGCTTGGGGAGCCTTTCTAGAGAGACCCAGTACTTC.

This rearrangement joins TRBV5-1 to TRBJ1-2; TRBD1 agrees at 9 bases. Germline V lookup: CDR1 SGHRS, CDR2 YFSETQ. The CDR3 has 13 residues. The ends lost 4 bases at V and 6 bases at J; junction bases unmatched: 4. In DNA form, the CDR3 reads TGCGCCAGCAGCAACCGACAGGGGGATGGCTACACCTTC. Translation: CASSNRQGDGYTF.

The genes are TRBV2 and TRBJ2-7; D gene unclear. V lost 7 bases and J lost 4, with 8 bases in between. This CDR3 is built from 11 residues. The germline CDR1 and CDR2 sequences are SNHLY and FYNNEI. The DNA for the CDR3 is TGTGCCAGCACGGTCGCTTACGAGCAGTACTTC. It codes for CASTVAYEQYF.

The chain carries TRBV29-1 and TRBJ2-1; TRBD2 matches at 7 bases. Per the germline V gene, CDR1 is SQVTM and CDR2 is ANQGSEA. Trimming at V came to 5 bases and at J to 0 bases, leaving 4 bases not matched to a gene. The CDR3 is 14 residues long. CDR3 in amino acids: CSVHGGVSYNEQFF. The DNA of the CDR3 is TGCAGCGTTCATGGGGGGGTCTCCTACAATGAGCAGTTCTTC.

This chain connects TRBV7-2 to TRBJ2-5, with D tentatively TRBD2 (6 bases). V was cut by 6 bases and J by 5 bases, with 16 bases left in between. The CDR3 has 14 residues. The germline gives CDR1 SGHTA, CDR2 FQGNSA. The CDR3 loop reads CASSRAGRSETQYF. CDR3 DNA sequence: TGTGCCAGCAGTCGGGCGGGGCGAAGTGAGACCCAGTACTTC. Full variable domain (remainder filled in from reference TRBV7-2 and TRBJ2-5): GAGVSQSPSNKVTEKGKDVELRCDPISGHTALYWYRQSLGQGLEFLIYFQGNSAPDKSGLPSDRFSAERTGGSVSTLTIQRTQQEDSAVYLCASSRAGRSETQYFGPGTRLLVL.

The chain couples TRBV3-1 (or the pseudogene TRBV3-2) to TRBJ2-1; TRBD2 matches 10 bases. The CDR3 loop spans 14 amino acids. Germline V lookup: CDR1 LGHDT, CDR2 YNNKEL (reference sequence). V shed 1 base and J 10 bases; nucleotides not matched to a gene: 4. The CDR3 loop is CASSQAGTSDEQFF. The CDR3 DNA sequence: TGTGCCAGCAGCCAAGCCGGGACTAGCGACGAGCAGTTCTTC.

J is TRBJ2-1 and V is TRBV4-2; tentatively, D is TRBD2 (5 bases). Trimming removed 0 bases at V and 0 bases at J, with 12 bases between. The CDR3 has 17 residues. Germline lookup yields CDR1 LGHNA and CDR2 YNFKEQ. CDR3 DNA sequence: TGTGCCAGCAGCCAAGAATCGGTCGACTACTCCTACAATGAGCAGTTCTTC. Its protein is CASSQESVDYSYNEQFF.

The chain is built from TRBV7-3 and TRBJ2-5; D gene uncertain. Trimming cost V 5 bases and J 4 bases, with 11 bases left between them. There are 13 residues in the CDR3. The germline CDR1 and CDR2 sequences are SGHTA and FQGTGA. This chain's CDR3 is CASSQSPPETQYF. The CDR3 nucleotides are TGTGCCAGCAGCCAATCCCCCCCAGAGACCCAGTACTTC.

This CDR3 reads CASSPHGGALHF. DNA of the CDR3: TGTGCCAGCAGCCCCCATGGCGGGGCCCTCCACTTT. V gene TRBV13 combines with J gene TRBJ1-6; the D is unclear. V lost 5 bases and J 14 bases, leaving 13 bases between the germline ends. This CDR3 has 12 residues. The germline V gene has CDR1 PRHDT and CDR2 FYEKMQ (reference sequence).

The gene calls are TRBV3-1 (or the pseudogene TRBV3-2) and TRBJ1-1, with 8 bases aligning to TRBD1. The trim removed 4 bases at V and 7 bases at J, leaving 5 bases unmatched. The germline gives CDR1 LGHDT, CDR2 YNNKEL (reference sequence). The length of the CDR3 is 13 residues. The CDR3 sequence: CASSRRQGSEAFF. CDR3 coding DNA: TGTGCCAGCAGCCGCCGACAGGGGAGTGAAGCTTTCTTT.

In its sample, this clone was seen once. The chain combines TRBV12-3 or TRBV12-4 with TRBJ1-6; perhaps TRBD1 as D (6 bases). CDR3 length: 13 amino acids. Trimming stripped 2 bases from V and 10 bases from J, with 9 bases between. The CDR3 nucleotides read TGTGCCAGCAGTTTATCAGGGGACTCACCCCTCCACTTT. This translates into CASSLSGDSPLHF.